What follows describes a single T cell receptor (beta chain). Its antigen is not known. Germline V gives CDR1 MNHEY, CDR2 SVGAGI. The CDR3 is made up of 12 amino acids. Trimming removed 10 bases at V and 2 bases at J, with 8 bases between. This sample is drawn from a study of T-cell memory formation after mild COVID-19. Study background: For the most part, TCR clusters were specific to one donor. Whole-study results and caveats: CD4+ contracting clones were found mainly in CM and EM, and CD8+ ones in EMRA. Day 37-peaking second-wave clones had unconfirmed SARS-CoV-2 specificity.

Using constant-segment primers, 5'RACE produced TCR alpha and TCR beta cDNA libraries carrying sample barcodes and UMIs. In TCRdb, the 5' RACE reads were re-called with MiXCR into one record per CDR3 protein. The table includes 300,000 to 400,000 distinct CDR3 sequences, approximately 29% detected once. The TCR was taken from an adult woman who had mild COVID-19 (a few samples of this study predate the infection). Cell type and time point are not known. Sequenced input: PBMCs or a T cell subset sorted from them (not recorded which). The chain recombines TRBV6-5 with TRBJ2-2; no clear D. The CDR3 coding sequence is TGTGCCACCCGATTCAACACCGGGGAGCTGTTTTTT. Translated: CATRFNTGELFF.